A selection of T cell receptor beta chains follows, all from one sample in a study of blood T cell repertoires in COVID-19. Generated by immunoSEQ multiplex PCR, the TCRdb table keeps only in-frame clones and is missing some. The sample has 150,000 to 200,000 clones, approximately 80% seen once. The sequencing sample was made of PBMCs or T cells enriched from blood (not recorded which). Source of these receptors: a woman aged 55-69 years who had recovered from COVID-19. CDR3s include the opening cysteine and the closing phenylalanine or tryptophan. Clone size is not always given. Where it is, it says once, few, many or a class for expanded clones.

abundance: .; v_gene: TRBV9; j_gene: TRBJ1-6; CDR3aa: CASSKGAGGNYNSPLHF
abundance: .; v_gene: TRBV3-1/TRBV3-2; j_gene: TRBJ1-2; CDR3aa: CASSGDGYTF
abundance: once; v_gene: TRBV19; j_gene: TRBJ1-1; CDR3aa: CASRWPQEGYTEAFF
abundance: .; v_gene: TRBV6-1; j_gene: TRBJ1-1; CDR3aa: CASSDLAGMNTEAFF
abundance: .; v_gene: TRBV6-6; j_gene: TRBJ1-1; CDR3aa: CASSYHGMGAHW
abundance: .; v_gene: TRBV5-1; j_gene: TRBJ1-2; CDR3aa: CASSPGQAKNYGYTF
abundance: .; v_gene: TRBV7-6; j_gene: TRBJ2-7; CDR3aa: CASSLPDSYEQYF
abundance: few; v_gene: TRBV7-8; j_gene: TRBJ1-3; CDR3aa: CASSLGTGGNTIYF
abundance: .; v_gene: TRBV20-1; j_gene: TRBJ1-6; CDR3aa: CSASAGSPLHF
abundance: .; v_gene: TRBV19; j_gene: TRBJ2-7; CDR3aa: CASSTNRGYEQYF
abundance: .; v_gene: TRBV7-8; j_gene: TRBJ2-7; CDR3aa: CASSLGLSSLYEQYF
abundance: once; v_gene: TRBV27; j_gene: TRBJ1-1; CDR3aa: CASSLTPSPGIEAFF
abundance: .; v_gene: TRBV3-1/TRBV3-2; j_gene: TRBJ2-2; CDR3aa: CASSQDLGREKGGTGELFF
abundance: once; v_gene: TRBV21-1; j_gene: TRBJ2-7; CDR3aa: CASSKGVAVPRVYEQYF
abundance: few; v_gene: TRBV19; j_gene: TRBJ2-7; CDR3aa: CASSTSGGPPEEQYF
abundance: .; v_gene: TRBV2; j_gene: TRBJ1-1; CDR3aa: CASSDRDVIAFF
abundance: few; v_gene: TRBV12-3/TRBV12-4; j_gene: TRBJ1-1; CDR3aa: CASSLGSGLWAFF
abundance: .; v_gene: TRBV10-2; j_gene: TRBJ1-1; CDR3aa: CASRGAPGHPGGMNTEAFF
abundance: .; v_gene: TRBV28; j_gene: TRBJ2-7; CDR3aa: CASSLMASGGESHEQYF
abundance: .; v_gene: TRBV5-1; j_gene: TRBJ1-1; CDR3aa: CASSFLQGDTEAFF
abundance: .; v_gene: TRBV27; j_gene: TRBJ2-3; CDR3aa: CASSLYGDLALGDTQYF
abundance: .; v_gene: TRBV6-5; j_gene: TRBJ1-1; CDR3aa: CASSPLLYPEAFF
abundance: .; v_gene: TRBV2; j_gene: TRBJ1-5; CDR3aa: CASSLEGAQPQHF
abundance: .; v_gene: TRBV3-1/TRBV3-2; j_gene: TRBJ1-5; CDR3aa: CASSQGQNQPQHF
abundance: .; v_gene: TRBV7-3; j_gene: TRBJ1-2; CDR3aa: CASSLSGQGGGYTF
abundance: .; v_gene: TRBV3-1/TRBV3-2; j_gene: TRBJ2-2; CDR3aa: CASSPSGGGTGELFF
abundance: .; v_gene: TRBV2; j_gene: TRBJ1-2; CDR3aa: CASRGDRGHGGYTF
abundance: .; v_gene: TRBV30; j_gene: TRBJ1-1; CDR3aa: CAWSPSWGGTEAFF